Following are 5 T cell receptor beta chains from one sample sequenced in a study of blood T cells in healthy people across ages. Using a J-beta primer mix together with a sample-barcoded 5' primer, a second PCR was run for about 7 to 12 cycles. TCRdb ran MiXCR on the 5' RACE reads and lists one entry per CDR3 protein. The table shows over 1,500,000 distinct CDR3 sequences, with approximately 50% occurring only once. Specimen: blood. The receptors here all came from a woman between 40 and 55 years old in good health.

This clonotype was counted a few times. The gene calls are TRBV20-1 and TRBJ2-5, with D possibly TRBD2 on 6 matching bases. In germline, CDR1 is DFQATT, CDR2 SNEGSKA (reference sequence). The V end was cut by 5 bases, the J end by 5 bases, with 21 bases between. CDR3 length equals 15 residues. The CDR3 sequence: CSAPWAGPVFETQYF. The CDR3 nucleotides read TGCAGTGCTCCCTGGGCGGGGCCTGTTTTTGAGACCCAGTACTTC.

The chain has TRBV29-1 and TRBJ1-2; D perhaps matches TRBD1 (5 bases). The germline CDR1 and CDR2 sequences are SQVTM and ANQGSEA. This CDR3 comprises 14 residues. The V end was cut by 7 bases, the J end by 6 bases, with 21 bases between. The CDR3 here is CSAQGSQGIDGYTF. In nucleotides, the CDR3 is TGCAGCGCCCAGGGTTCGCAAGGGATAGATGGCTACACCTTC.

This clonotype was recorded a few times. The rearrangement joins TRBV12-3 or TRBV12-4 to TRBJ2-7, with D possibly being TRBD1 (6 bases). Trimming removed 6 bases at V and 5 bases at J, with 11 bases between. There are 12 residues in the CDR3. DNA for the CDR3: TGTGCCAGCAGGTCGACAGGCAACGAGCAGTACTTC. Translating gives CASRSTGNEQYF.

This clonotype was observed a handful of times. The chain recombines TRBV4-1 with TRBJ1-6; D is uncertain. The CDR3 contains 15 residues. V lost 1 base to trimming and J lost 5 bases, with 9 bases between them. Per the germline V gene, CDR1 is MGHRA and CDR2 is YSYEKL. In nucleotides, the CDR3 is TGCGCCAGCAGCCAAGTAGGAGGGAATAATTCACCCCTCCACTTT. Amino acids: CASSQVGGNNSPLHF.

The CDR3 DNA follows: TGTGCCAGCAGCCCGCTGACAGTTAGCTCCTATAATTCACCCCTCCACTTT. Its translation: CASSPLTVSSYNSPLHF. The rearrangement links TRBV7-9 to TRBJ1-6, with D possibly matching TRBD1 (5 bases). V was clipped by 5 bases and J by 0 bases, with 14 bases between them. CDR1 and CDR2 (germline): SEHNR, FQNEAQ (reference sequence). The CDR3 has 17 residues.